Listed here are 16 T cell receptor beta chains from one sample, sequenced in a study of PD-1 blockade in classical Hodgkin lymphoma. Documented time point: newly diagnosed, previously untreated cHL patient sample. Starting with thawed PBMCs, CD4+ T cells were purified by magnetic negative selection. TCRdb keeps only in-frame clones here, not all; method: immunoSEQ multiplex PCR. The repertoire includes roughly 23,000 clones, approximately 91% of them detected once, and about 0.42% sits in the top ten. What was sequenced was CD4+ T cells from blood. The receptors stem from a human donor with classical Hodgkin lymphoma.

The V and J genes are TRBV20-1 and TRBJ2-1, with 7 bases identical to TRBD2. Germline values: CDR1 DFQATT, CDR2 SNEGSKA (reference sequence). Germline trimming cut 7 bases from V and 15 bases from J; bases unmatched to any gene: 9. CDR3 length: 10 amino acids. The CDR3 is CSVREEPRFF. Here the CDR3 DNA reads TGCAGTGTCCGGGAGGAGCCCCGGTTCTTC.

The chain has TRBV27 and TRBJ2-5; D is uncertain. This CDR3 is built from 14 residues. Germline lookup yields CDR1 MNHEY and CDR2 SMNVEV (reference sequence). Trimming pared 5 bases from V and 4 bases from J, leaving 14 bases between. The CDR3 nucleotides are TGTGCCAGCAGTACCCGACGGACGGGAGAGACCCAGTACTTC. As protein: CASSTRRTGETQYF.

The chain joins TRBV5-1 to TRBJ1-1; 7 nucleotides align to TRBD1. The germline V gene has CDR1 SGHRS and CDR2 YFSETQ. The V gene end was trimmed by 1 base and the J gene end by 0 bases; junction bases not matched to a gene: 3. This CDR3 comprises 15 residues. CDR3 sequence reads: CASSLMTGLNTEAFF. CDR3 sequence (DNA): TGCGCCAGCAGCTTGATGACAGGGCTGAACACTGAAGCTTTCTTT. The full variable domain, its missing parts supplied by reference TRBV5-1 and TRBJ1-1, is KAGVTQTPRYLIKTRGQQVTLSCSPISGHRSVSWYQQTPGQGLQFLFEYFSETQRNKGNFPGRFSGRQFSNSRSEMNVSTLELGDSALYLCASSLMTGLNTEAFFGQGTRLTVV.

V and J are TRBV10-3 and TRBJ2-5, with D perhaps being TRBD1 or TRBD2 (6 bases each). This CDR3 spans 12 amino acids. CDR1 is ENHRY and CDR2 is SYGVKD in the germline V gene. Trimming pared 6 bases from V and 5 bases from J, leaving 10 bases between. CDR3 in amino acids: CAIRSGGETQYF. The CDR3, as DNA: TGTGCCATCAGATCCGGGGGCGAGACCCAGTACTTC.

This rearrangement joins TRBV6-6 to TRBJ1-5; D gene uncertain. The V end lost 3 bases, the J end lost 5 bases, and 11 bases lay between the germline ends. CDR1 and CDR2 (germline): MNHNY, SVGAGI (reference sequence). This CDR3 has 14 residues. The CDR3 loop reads CASSYSLRDQPQHF. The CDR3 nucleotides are TGTGCCAGCAGTTATAGTCTAAGGGATCAGCCCCAGCATTTT.

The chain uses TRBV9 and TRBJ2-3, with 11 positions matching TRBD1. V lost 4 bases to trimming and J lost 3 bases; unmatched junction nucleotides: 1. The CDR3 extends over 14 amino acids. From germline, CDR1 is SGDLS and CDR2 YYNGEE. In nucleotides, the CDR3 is TGTGCCAGCAGCCGGGACAGGGGGACAGATACGCAGTATTTT. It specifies CASSRDRGTDTQYF.

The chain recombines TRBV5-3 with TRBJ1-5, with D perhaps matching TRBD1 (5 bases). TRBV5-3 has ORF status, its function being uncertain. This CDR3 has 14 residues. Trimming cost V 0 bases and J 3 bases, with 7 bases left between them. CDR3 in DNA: TGTGCCAGAAGCTTGGGACAGTCCAATCAGCCCCAGCATTTT. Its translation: CARSLGQSNQPQHF.

Written as DNA, the CDR3 is TGTGCCTGGAGTGTACCCGGGCCCTATGGCTACACCTTC. As protein: CAWSVPGPYGYTF. This rearrangement joins TRBV30 to TRBJ1-2; D is undetermined. Per the germline V gene, CDR1 is GTSNPN and CDR2 is SVGIG (reference sequence). With 0 bases removed from V and 4 bases from J, the gap between germline ends came to 9 bases. The CDR3 length is 13 residues.

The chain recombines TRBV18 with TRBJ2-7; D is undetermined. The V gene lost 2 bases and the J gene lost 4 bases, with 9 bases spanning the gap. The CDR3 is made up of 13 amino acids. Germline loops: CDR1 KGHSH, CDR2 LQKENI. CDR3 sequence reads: CASSPRVGYEQYF. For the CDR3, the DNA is TGTGCCAGCTCACCAAGGGTCGGTTACGAGCAGTACTTC.

CDR3 DNA: TGCAGCGTTGGGAGGGGGCCGGGGGCGATGAACGAGCAGTACTTC. It codes for CSVGRGPGAMNEQYF. This sequence joins TRBV29-1 and TRBJ2-7, with D tentatively TRBD1 (7 bases). CDR1 SQVTM and CDR2 ANQGSEA come from the germline V gene. V lost 4 bases to trimming and J lost 5 bases, with 21 bases between them. The CDR3 contains 15 residues.

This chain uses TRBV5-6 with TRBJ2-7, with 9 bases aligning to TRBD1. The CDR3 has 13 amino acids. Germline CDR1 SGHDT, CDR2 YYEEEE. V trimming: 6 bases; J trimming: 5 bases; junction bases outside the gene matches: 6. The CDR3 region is CASTQGASDEQYF. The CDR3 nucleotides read TGTGCCAGCACACAGGGGGCTTCGGACGAGCAGTACTTC.

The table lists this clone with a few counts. DNA for the CDR3: TGTGCCAGCAGAGGGAGCGGGTCTACCTACGAGCAGTACTTC. Translation: CASRGSGSTYEQYF. The chain has TRBV7-9 and TRBJ2-7, with D maybe TRBD2 (6 bases). Trimming removed 6 bases at V and 2 bases at J, with 14 bases between. CDR3 length equals 14 residues. Germline V gene data show CDR1 as SEHNR and CDR2 as FQNEAQ (reference sequence).

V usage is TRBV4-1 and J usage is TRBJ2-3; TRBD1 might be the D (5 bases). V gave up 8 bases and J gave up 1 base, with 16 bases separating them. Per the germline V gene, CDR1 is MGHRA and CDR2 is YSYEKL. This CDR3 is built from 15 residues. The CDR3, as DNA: TGCGCCAGCTCACCCCTAGGGGTACGCACAGATACGCAGTATTTT. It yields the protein CASSPLGVRTDTQYF.

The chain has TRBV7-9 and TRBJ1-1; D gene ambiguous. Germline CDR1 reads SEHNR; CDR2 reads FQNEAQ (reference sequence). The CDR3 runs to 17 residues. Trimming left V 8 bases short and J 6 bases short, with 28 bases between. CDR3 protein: CASGRSRAFFEVAEAFF. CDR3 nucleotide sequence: TGTGCCAGCGGAAGAAGTAGGGCCTTTTTTGAGGTTGCTGAAGCTTTCTTT.

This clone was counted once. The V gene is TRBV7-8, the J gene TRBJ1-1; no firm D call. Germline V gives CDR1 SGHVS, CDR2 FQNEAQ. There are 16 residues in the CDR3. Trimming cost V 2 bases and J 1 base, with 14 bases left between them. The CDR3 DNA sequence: TGTGCCAGCAGCTTATCCCCCTCGGTCGGGAACACTGAAGCTTTCTTT. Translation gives CASSLSPSVGNTEAFF.

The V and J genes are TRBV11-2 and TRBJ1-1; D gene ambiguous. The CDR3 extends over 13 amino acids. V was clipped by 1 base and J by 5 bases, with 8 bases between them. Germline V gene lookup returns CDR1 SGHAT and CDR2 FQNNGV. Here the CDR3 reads CASSLVLMTEAFF. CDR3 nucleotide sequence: TGTGCCAGCAGCTTAGTCCTGATGACTGAAGCTTTCTTT.